This T cell receptor (beta chain) was recorded in a study of CD8+ T cells in alopecia areata. Study information: Tofacitinib was given for 6 to 18 months, then stopped for 6 months. Broader study findings: Many expanded lesional clones persisted during tofacitinib (in both scalp and blood).

CDR3 length: 11 amino acids. Trimming took off 3 bases at V and 6 bases at J, with 8 bases between the two ends. Per germline, CDR1 DFQATT and CDR2 SNEGSKA (reference sequence). Remarks on this clone: Its target is unknown.

The treatment is: oral pan-JAK inhibitor, 5-10 mg twice daily. Alopecia areata patients provided lesional scalp punch biopsies and peripheral blood, both collected for the study. cDNA prepared by RNA extraction and subsequent reverse transcription served as the template for sequencing. The repertoire was sequenced with immunoSEQ multiplex PCR; TCRdb's copy has only in-frame clones and lacks some. The table lists 250,000 to 350,000 clones, 60% of them singletons. The sequence derives from a human donor with alopecia areata. The V gene is TRBV20-1, the J gene TRBJ1-1; D unresolved. Sequencing used CD4+ T cells sorted from blood, obtained around week 54, from a patient treated with tofacitinib. The CDR3 sequence: CSARASSEAFF. The CDR3 DNA follows: TGCAGTGCTAGGGCCTCGTCTGAAGCTTTCTTT.